This T cell receptor (beta chain) was sequenced during a study of vaccination and CD4 T cells after COVID-19. The germline CDR1 and CDR2 sequences are LNHDA and SQIVND (reference sequence). V gave up 3 bases and J gave up 6 bases, with 13 bases separating them. This CDR3 has 14 amino acids. This clonotype has more than one count but fewer than ten. The antigen remains undetermined. Sequence data for DNA of cultured CD4+ T cells were generated by the Oncomine TCR Beta short-read assay. TCRdb re-called the PCR reads through MiXCR, storing one row per CDR3 protein. The sample yields about 20,000 distinct CDR3 sequences, approximately 48% seen once. Treatment denoted: roughly 10-day PBMC culture with coronavirus spike peptide pools or control peptides (ViraFEST assay).

This chain uses TRBV19 with TRBJ2-3, with a tentative D call TRBD1 (5 bases). The sequence came from a human donor who had recovered from COVID-19. Source material: CD4+ T cells from blood, cultured in vitro. In DNA, the CDR3 is TGTGCCAGTAGTATGCAGCGACAGTGGGATACGCAGTATTTT. Protein sequence: CASSMQRQWDTQYF.